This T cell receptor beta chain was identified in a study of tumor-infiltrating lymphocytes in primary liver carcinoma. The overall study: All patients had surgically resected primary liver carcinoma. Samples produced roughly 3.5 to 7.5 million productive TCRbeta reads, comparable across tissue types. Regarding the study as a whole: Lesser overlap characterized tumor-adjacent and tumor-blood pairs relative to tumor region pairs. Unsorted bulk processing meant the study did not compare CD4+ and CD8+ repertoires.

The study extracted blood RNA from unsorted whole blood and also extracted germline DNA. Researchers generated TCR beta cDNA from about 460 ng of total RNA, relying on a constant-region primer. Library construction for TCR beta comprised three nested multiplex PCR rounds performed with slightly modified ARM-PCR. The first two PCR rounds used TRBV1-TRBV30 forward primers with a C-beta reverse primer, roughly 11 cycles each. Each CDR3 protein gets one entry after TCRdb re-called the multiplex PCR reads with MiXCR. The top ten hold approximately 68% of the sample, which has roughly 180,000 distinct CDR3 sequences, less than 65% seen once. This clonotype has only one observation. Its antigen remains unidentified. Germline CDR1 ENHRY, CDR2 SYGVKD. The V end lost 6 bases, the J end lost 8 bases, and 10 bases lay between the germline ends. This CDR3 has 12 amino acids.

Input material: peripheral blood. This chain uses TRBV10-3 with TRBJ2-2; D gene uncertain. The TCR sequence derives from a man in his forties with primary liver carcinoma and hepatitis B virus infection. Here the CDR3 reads CAIRGFPGELFF. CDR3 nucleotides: TGTGCCATCAGAGGCTTTCCGGGGGAGCTGTTTTTT.